This TCR beta chain emerged from a study of T cell changes during pregnancy in multiple sclerosis (dated by TCRdb to the late 2010s). Study-wide context: The study looked at changes in the T cell repertoire across pregnancy in women with multiple sclerosis.

The method was the immunoSEQ multiplex PCR assay. Drawn from immuneACCESS, this table holds only the in-frame rearrangements with V and J called that TCRdb kept. Clones are partly lost; checked studies trace under half to an unresolved V gene and leave the rest unexplained. The sample contains some 81,000 clones, 93% of them found a single time. The top ten clonotypes cover approximately 2.8% of the sample. Concerning this clone: Its antigen remains undetermined. Within one base of it there is no much larger clone, and no base qualities were kept.

The receptor comes from a female donor in good health, enrolled as a control in a pregnancy study. This material consisted of peripheral blood, taken after pregnancy.

CDR3 reads: CASKLDYNNEKLFF. The DNA sequence is given as TGTGCCAGCAAGTTGGACTACAATAATGAAAAACTGTTTTTT. The chain is assembled from TRBV6-5 and TRBJ1-4; the D gene lacks a confident call. The CDR3 numbers 14 residues from cysteine through phenylalanine. Left in the record is the CDR3 DNA by itself, 42 bases read in frame from the first base. CDR1 and CDR2 are drawn from the germline V gene: MNHEY, SVGAGI. V gives up 7 bases and J gives up 4 bases, and the segment between their germline ends measures 13 bases.